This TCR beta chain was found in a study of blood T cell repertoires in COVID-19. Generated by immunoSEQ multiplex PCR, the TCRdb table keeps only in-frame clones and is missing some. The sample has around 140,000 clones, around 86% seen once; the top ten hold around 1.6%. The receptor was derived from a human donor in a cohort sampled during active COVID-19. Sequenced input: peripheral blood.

Here the CDR3 reads CASSPPSAGGTGELFF. The CDR3 DNA reads as TGTGCCAGCTCACCACCGTCGGCAGGCGGGACCGGGGAGCTGTTTTTT. The chain combines TRBV18 with TRBJ2-2; tentatively, D is TRBD2 (5 bases). Germline CDR1 is KGHSH and CDR2 is LQKENI. This CDR3 region has 16 residues. V lost 0 bases to trimming and J lost 5 bases, with 13 bases between them. The full variable domain, completed using reference TRBV18 and TRBJ2-2, is NAGVMQNPRHLVRRRGQEARLRCSPMKGHSHVYWYRQLPEEGLKFMVYLQKENIIDESGMPKERFSAEFPKEGPSILRIQQVVRGDSAAYFCASSPPSAGGTGELFFGEGSRLTVL.